This T cell receptor (beta chain) was recovered during a study of shared clonotypes between healthy human individuals. Clones were sequenced by immunoSEQ multiplex PCR, and TCRdb holds only the in-frame ones, with some missing. In the table there are about 2,100,000 clones, approximately 94% of which are singletons. Naive CD8 cells were CD45RO-negative, positively selected for CCR7, excluding terminally differentiated effector memory CD45RA+ cells. Germline CDR1 reads LNHDA; CDR2 reads SQIVND (reference sequence). V gave up 0 bases and J gave up 4 bases, with 7 bases separating them. The CDR3 is 15 amino acids.

J is TRBJ2-6 and V is TRBV19, with D hard to call. This clonotype was sampled from a man aged 18 to 29 in good health. Some clones in this sample may be carry-over from other donors' samples. The sample consisted of naive CD8+ T cells from PBMCs. The DNA of the CDR3 is TGTGCCAGTAGTATAGATGATGGGGGGGCCAACGTCCTGACTTTC. This encodes CASSIDDGGANVLTF. Full variable domain (rest looked up from reference TRBV19 and TRBJ2-6): DGGITQSPKYLFRKEGQNVTLSCEQNLNHDAMYWYRQDPGQGLRLIYYSQIVNDFQKGDIAEGYSVSREKKESFPLTVTSAQKNPTAFYLCASSIDDGGANVLTFGAGSRLTVL.